This T cell receptor beta chain was found in a study of blood T cell repertoires in COVID-19. Produced via immunoSEQ multiplex PCR; TCRdb's table is partial and in-frame only. The sample yields 250,000 to 350,000 clones, around 82% seen once. Deletions cut 2 bases from V and 3 bases from J, with 13 bases between. Germline CDR1 reads MGHRA; CDR2 reads YSYEKL. The CDR3 has 15 residues. Sequencing was done on a sample of peripheral blood. V is TRBV4-1 and J is TRBJ1-1; TRBD1 might be the D (6 bases). The origin of this receptor is a person between 65 and 79 years old with COVID-19, enrolled during active disease. CDR3 DNA sequence: TGCGCCAGCAGCCAACAGGGGTTTCGGGACACTGAAGCTTTCTTT. As protein: CASSQQGFRDTEAFF.